This T cell receptor beta chain was recorded in a study of cytomegalovirus exposure and HLA in healthy donors. Germline V gene sequence: CDR1 MDHEN, CDR2 SYDVKM. The CDR3 has 15 amino acids. V was pared by 6 bases and J by 3 bases, with 11 bases of the junction left unmatched. Primers: 60 Vbeta forward and 13 Jbeta reverse. Profiling relied on immunoSEQ multiplex PCR, and the TCRdb table lists in-frame clones only, not all of them. The profile shows over 110,000 clones, around 83% of them singletons. This sequence was found in a male donor in good health and CMV-seropositive. The V and J genes are TRBV28 and TRBJ2-7; the match to TRBD1 covers 7 bases. The sequenced sample was PBMCs. In DNA, the CDR3 is TGTGCCAGCAGCGGACCCGGGACAGCCAACTACGAGCAGTACTTC. Translation gives CASSGPGTANYEQYF.